Listed below are T cell receptor beta chains from one sample, sequenced in a study of monozygotic twins with inflammatory bowel disease. From the 5' RACE reads, TCRdb lists one entry per CDR3 protein and no DNA. This sample lists fewer than 150,000 distinct CDR3 sequences; its ten largest clones have 2% to 3%. The source material was blood. Receptors were obtained from a human donor with ulcerative colitis or Crohn's disease, or a healthy co-twin of an affected twin (not recorded which). Both conserved end residues are part of each CDR3.

TRBV18	TRBJ2-3	CASSLGLTTDTQYF
TRBV6-5	TRBJ1-5	CASSYQAEQNQPQHF
TRBV5-1	TRBJ2-2	CASSLAVTGELFF
TRBV7-6	TRBJ2-7	CASSIGIRDEQYF
TRBV14	TRBJ2-5	CASSQGGQAIQETQYF
TRBV12-3/TRBV12-4	TRBJ1-5	CASSLRPNQPQHF
TRBV12-3/TRBV12-4	TRBJ2-7	CASSPAFSVVVYEQYF
TRBV29-1	TRBJ2-3	CSADRTGQTSTDTQYF
TRBV5-1	TRBJ2-3	CASSWTRDRGDTQYF
TRBV18	TRBJ1-2	CASSPQGRTHRYGYTF
TRBV5-4	TRBJ2-1	CASSPMTESSYNEQFF
TRBV11-2	TRBJ2-7	CASSARHEQYF
TRBV6-2/TRBV6-3	TRBJ2-2	CASSNHRQGSNTGELFF
TRBV5-1	TRBJ1-1	CASSLGSGENTEAFF
TRBV29-1	TRBJ1-4	CSVGRGANEKLFF
TRBV25-1	TRBJ2-7	CASSTNTGKVGEQYF
TRBV5-1	TRBJ1-5	CASSRLGGQPQHF
TRBV20-1	TRBJ1-5	CSASQNREHRFGQPQHF
TRBV5-1	TRBJ2-7	CASSLGQGHYEQYF
TRBV12-3/TRBV12-4	TRBJ2-7	CASSFPSFEQYF
TRBV20-1	TRBJ2-7	CSARKAGVYEQYF
TRBV6-2/TRBV6-3	TRBJ2-7	CASRTRRYSPYEQYF
TRBV4-2	TRBJ1-1	CASSQEWGTNTEAFF
TRBV5-1	TRBJ2-7	CASSLVGVGNSYEQYF
TRBV9	TRBJ1-1	CASSQTGQGAAEAFF
TRBV5-1	TRBJ2-5	CASSLGTWEETQYF
TRBV7-2	TRBJ2-2	CASSLSRDRPGELFF